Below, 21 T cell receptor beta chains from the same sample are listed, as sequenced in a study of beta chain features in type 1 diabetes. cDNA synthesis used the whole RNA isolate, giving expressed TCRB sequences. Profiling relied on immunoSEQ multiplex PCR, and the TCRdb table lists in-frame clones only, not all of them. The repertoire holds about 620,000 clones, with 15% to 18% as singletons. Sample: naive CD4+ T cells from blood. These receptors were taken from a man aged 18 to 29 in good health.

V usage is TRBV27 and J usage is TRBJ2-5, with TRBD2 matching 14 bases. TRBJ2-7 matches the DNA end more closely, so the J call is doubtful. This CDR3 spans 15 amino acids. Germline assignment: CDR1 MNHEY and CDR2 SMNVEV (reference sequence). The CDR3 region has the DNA TGTGCCAGCAGTTTGGGGACTAGCGGGGGATACGAGCAGTACTTC. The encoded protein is CASSLGTSGGYEQYF.

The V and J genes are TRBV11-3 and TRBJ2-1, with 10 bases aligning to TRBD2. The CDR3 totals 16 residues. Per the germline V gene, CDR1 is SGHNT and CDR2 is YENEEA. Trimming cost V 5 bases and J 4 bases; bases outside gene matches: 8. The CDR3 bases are TGTGCCAGCAGCCCTCCCGCTAGCGGGAGTTACAATGAGCAGTTCTTC. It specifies CASSPPASGSYNEQFF.

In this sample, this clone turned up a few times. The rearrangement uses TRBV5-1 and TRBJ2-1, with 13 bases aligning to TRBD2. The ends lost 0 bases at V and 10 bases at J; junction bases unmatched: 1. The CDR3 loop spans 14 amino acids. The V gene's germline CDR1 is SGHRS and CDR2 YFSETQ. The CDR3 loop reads CASSLGLAGGEQFF. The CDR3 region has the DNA TGCGCCAGCAGCTTGGGACTAGCGGGAGGCGAGCAGTTCTTC.

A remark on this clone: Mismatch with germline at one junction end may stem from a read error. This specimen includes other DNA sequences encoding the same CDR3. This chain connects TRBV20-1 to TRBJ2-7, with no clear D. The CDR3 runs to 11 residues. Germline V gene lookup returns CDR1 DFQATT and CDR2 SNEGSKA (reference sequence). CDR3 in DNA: TGCAGTGCTCGAGATACCTACGAGCAGTACTTC. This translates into CSARDTYEQYF.

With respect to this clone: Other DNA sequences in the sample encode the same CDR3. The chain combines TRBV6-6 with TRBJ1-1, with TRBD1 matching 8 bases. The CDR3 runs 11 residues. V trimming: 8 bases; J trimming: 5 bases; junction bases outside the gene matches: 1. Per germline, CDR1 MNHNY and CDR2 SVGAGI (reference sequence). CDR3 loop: CASDRGTEAFF. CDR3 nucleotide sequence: TGTGCCAGCGACAGGGGAACTGAAGCTTTCTTT.

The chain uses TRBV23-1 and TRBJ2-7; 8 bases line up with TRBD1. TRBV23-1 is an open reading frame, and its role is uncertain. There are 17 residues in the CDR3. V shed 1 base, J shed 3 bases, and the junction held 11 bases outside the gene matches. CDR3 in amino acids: CASSQLMETGEIYEQYF. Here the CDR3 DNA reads TGCGCCAGCAGTCAATTGATGGAGACAGGGGAAATCTACGAGCAGTACTTC.

The CDR3: CASSATQVTYNSPLHF. The CDR3 coding sequence is TGTGCCAGCAGCGCCACACAGGTCACCTATAATTCACCCCTCCACTTT. This chain joins TRBV5-4 and TRBJ1-6, with D maybe TRBD1 (5 bases). CDR3 length equals 16 residues. Trimming pared 4 bases from V and 2 bases from J, leaving 13 bases between. CDR1 and CDR2 (germline): SGHNT, YYREEE (reference sequence).

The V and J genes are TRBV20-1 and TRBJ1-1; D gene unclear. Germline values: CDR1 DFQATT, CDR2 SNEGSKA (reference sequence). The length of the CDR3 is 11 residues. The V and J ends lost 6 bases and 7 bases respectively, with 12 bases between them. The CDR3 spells CSAGRVGEAFF. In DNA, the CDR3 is TGCAGTGCCGGGCGGGTAGGTGAAGCTTTCTTT.

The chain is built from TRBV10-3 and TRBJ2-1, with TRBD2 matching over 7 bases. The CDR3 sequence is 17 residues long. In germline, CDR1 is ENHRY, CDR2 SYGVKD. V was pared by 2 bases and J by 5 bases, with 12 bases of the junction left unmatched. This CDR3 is CAISERAGLAENNEQFF. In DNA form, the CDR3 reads TGTGCCATCAGTGAGAGGGCAGGGCTAGCGGAGAACAATGAGCAGTTCTTC.

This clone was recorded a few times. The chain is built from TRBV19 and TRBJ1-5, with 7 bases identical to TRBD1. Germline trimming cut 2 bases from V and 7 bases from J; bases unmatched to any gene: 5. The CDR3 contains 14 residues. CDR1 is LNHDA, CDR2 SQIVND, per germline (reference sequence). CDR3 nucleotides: TGTGCCAGTAGTATAAGGCCAGGGGGGCAGCCCCAGCATTTT. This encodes CASSIRPGGQPQHF.

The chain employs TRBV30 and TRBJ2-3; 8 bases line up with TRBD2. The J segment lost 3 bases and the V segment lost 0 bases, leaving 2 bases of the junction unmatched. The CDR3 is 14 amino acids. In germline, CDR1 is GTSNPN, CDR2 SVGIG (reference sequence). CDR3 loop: CAWSVTSGTDTQYF. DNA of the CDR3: TGTGCCTGGAGTGTTACTAGCGGTACAGATACGCAGTATTTT.

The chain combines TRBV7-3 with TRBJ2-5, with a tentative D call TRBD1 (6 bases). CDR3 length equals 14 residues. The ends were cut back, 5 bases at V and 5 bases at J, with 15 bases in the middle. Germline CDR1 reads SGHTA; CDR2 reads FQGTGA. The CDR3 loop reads CASSRTGIAETQYF. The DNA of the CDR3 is TGTGCCAGCAGCCGAACAGGGATAGCGGAGACCCAGTACTTC.

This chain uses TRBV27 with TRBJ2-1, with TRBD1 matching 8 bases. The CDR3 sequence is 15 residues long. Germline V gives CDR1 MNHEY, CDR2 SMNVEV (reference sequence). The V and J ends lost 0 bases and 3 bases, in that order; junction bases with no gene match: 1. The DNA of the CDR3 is TGTGCCAGCAGTTTATCTGACAGGGGCTACAATGAGCAGTTCTTC. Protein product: CASSLSDRGYNEQFF.

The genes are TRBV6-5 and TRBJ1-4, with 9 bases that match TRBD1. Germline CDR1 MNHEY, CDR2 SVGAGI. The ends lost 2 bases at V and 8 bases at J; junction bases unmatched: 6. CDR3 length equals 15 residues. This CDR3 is CASSYTMDRGEKLFF. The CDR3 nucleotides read TGTGCCAGCAGTTACACGATGGACAGGGGAGAAAAACTGTTTTTT.

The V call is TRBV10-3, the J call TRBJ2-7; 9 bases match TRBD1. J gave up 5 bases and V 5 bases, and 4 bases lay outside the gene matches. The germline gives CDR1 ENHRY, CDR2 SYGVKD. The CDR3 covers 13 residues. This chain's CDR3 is CAISRTGVDEQYF. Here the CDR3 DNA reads TGTGCCATCAGTCGGACAGGGGTCGACGAGCAGTACTTC.

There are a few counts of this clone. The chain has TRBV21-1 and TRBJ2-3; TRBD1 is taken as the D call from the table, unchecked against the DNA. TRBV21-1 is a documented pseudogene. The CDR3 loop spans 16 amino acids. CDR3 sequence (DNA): TGTGCCAGCAGCGCCCTTGGGGGCAGCTGCACAGATACGCAGTATTTT. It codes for CASSALGGSCTDTQYF.

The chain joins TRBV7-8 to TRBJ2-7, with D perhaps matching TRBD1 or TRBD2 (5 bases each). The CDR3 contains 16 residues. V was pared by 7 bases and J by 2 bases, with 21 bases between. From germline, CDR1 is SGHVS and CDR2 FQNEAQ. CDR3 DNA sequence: TGTGCCAGCACTTACGGGTCAGGGCACGGGACCTACGAGCAGTACTTC. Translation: CASTYGSGHGTYEQYF.

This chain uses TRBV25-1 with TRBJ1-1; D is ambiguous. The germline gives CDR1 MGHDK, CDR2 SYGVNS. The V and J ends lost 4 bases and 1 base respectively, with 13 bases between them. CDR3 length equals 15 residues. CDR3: CASSGNYRWNTEAFF. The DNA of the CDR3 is TGTGCCAGCAGTGGTAACTACAGATGGAACACTGAAGCTTTCTTT.

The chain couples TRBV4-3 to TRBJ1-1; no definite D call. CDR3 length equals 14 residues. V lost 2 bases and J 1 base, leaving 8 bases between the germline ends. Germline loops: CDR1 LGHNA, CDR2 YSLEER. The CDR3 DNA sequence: TGCGCCAGCAGCCAACGGTCGCAGAACACTGAAGCTTTCTTT. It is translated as CASSQRSQNTEAFF.

The CDR3: CASSPQGFNEKLFF. DNA for the CDR3: TGCGCCAGCAGCCCACAGGGATTTAATGAAAAACTGTTTTTT. V and J are TRBV4-3 and TRBJ1-4, with D perhaps matching TRBD1 (6 bases). V was cut by 4 bases and J by 4 bases, with 10 bases left in between. This CDR3 comprises 14 residues. The germline gives CDR1 LGHNA, CDR2 YSLEER.

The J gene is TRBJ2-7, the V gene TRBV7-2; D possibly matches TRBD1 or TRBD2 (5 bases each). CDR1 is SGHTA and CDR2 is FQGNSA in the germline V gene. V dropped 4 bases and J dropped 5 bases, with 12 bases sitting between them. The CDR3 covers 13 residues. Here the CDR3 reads CASSSRRDHEQYF. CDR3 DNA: TGTGCCAGCAGCTCCCGCAGGGACCACGAGCAGTACTTC.